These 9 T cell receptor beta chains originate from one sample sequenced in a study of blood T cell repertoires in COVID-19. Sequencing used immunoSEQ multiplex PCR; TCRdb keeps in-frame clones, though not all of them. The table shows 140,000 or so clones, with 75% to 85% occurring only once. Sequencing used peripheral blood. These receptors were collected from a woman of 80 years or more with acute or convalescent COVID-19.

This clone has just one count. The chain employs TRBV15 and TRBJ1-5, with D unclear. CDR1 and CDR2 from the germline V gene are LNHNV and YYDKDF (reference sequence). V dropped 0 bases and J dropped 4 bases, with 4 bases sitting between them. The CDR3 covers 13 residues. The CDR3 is CATSRDQNQPQHF. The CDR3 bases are TGTGCCACCAGCAGAGATCAAAATCAGCCCCAGCATTTT.

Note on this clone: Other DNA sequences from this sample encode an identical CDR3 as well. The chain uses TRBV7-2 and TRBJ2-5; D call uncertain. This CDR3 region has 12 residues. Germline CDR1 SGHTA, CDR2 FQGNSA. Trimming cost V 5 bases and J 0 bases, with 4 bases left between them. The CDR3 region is CASSQYQETQYF. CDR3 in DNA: TGTGCCAGCAGCCAGTACCAAGAGACCCAGTACTTC.

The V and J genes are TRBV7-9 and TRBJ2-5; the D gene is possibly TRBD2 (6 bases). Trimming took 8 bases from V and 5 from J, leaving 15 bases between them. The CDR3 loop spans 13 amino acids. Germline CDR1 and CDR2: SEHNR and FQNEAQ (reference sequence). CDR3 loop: CASGRLGPETQYF. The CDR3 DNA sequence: TGTGCCAGCGGAAGACTAGGTCCGGAGACCCAGTACTTC.

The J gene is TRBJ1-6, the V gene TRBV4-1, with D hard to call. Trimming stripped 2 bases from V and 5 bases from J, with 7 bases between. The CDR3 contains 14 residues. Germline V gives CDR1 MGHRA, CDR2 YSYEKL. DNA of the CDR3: TGCGCCAGCAGCCAATGGCGGGATAATTCACCCCTCCACTTT. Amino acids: CASSQWRDNSPLHF.

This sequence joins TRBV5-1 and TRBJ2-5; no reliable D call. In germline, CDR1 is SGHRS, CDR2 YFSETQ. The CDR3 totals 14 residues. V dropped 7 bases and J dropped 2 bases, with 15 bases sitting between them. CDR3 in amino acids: CASAPLSRQETQYF. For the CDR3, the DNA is TGCGCCAGCGCCCCGTTATCGCGTCAAGAGACCCAGTACTTC. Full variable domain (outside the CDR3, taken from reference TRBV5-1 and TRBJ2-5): KAGVTQTPRYLIKTRGQQVTLSCSPISGHRSVSWYQQTPGQGLQFLFEYFSETQRNKGNFPGRFSGRQFSNSRSEMNVSTLELGDSALYLCASAPLSRQETQYFGPGTRLLVL.

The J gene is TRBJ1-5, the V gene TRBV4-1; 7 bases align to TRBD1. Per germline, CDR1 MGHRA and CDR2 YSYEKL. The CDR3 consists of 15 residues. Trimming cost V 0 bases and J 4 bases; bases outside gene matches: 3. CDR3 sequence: CASSQEGTVNQPQHF. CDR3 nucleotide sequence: TGCGCCAGCAGCCAAGAAGGGACAGTTAATCAGCCCCAGCATTTT.

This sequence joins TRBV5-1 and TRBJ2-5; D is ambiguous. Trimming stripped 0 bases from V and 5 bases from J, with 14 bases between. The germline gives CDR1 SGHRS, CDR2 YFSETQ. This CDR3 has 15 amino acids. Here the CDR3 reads CASSLATLRRETQYF. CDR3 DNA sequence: TGCGCCAGCAGCTTGGCCACCCTACGCCGTGAGACCCAGTACTTC.

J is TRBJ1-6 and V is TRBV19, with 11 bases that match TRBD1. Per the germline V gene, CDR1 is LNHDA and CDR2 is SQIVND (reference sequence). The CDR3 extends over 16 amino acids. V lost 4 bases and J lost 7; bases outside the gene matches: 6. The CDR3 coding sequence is TGTGCCAGTAGTACCCGGACAGGGGGCGGGAATTCACCCCTCCACTTT. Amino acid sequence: CASSTRTGGGNSPLHF.

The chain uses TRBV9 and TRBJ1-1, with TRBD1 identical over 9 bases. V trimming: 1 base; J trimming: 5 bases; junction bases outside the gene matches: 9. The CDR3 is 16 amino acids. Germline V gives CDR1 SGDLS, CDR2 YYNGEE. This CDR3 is CASSVLPGQGPTEAFF. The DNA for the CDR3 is TGTGCCAGCAGCGTACTTCCCGGACAGGGGCCTACTGAAGCTTTCTTT.